The 19 T cell receptor beta chains presented below share a single source sample, sequenced in a study of T-cell memory formation after mild COVID-19. One entry per CDR3 protein results from TCRdb running MiXCR on the 5' RACE reads. The sample carries around 340,000 distinct CDR3 sequences, around 13% recorded once. Sample: PBMCs or a T cell subset sorted from them (not recorded which). The receptors derive from a man aged 18 to 30 who had mild COVID-19 (a few samples of this study predate the infection). Cell type and time point are not known.

This clonotype appeared a few times. The rearrangement links TRBV5-5 to TRBJ1-1, with 7 bases identical to TRBD1. CDR1 is SGHKS, CDR2 YYEKEE, per germline (reference sequence). J was trimmed by 3 bases and V by 4 bases; bases with no gene match: 6. The CDR3 has 14 residues. The CDR3 sequence is CASSPHRGDTEAFF. DNA for the CDR3: TGTGCCAGCAGCCCACACAGGGGAGACACTGAAGCTTTCTTT.

This clonotype was detected only a few times. The chain couples TRBV19 to TRBJ2-3; D gene unclear. The CDR3 loop spans 12 amino acids. Germline V lookup: CDR1 LNHDA, CDR2 SQIVND (reference sequence). V lost 8 bases, J lost 3 bases, and 9 bases lay in between. This CDR3 reads CASAWGTDTQYF. CDR3 sequence (DNA): TGTGCCAGTGCCTGGGGAACAGATACGCAGTATTTT. Supplemented by reference TRBV19 and TRBJ2-3, the full variable domain reads DGGITQSPKYLFRKEGQNVTLSCEQNLNHDAMYWYRQDPGQGLRLIYYSQIVNDFQKGDIAEGYSVSREKKESFPLTVTSAQKNPTAFYLCASAWGTDTQYFGPGTRLTVL.

In its sample, this clonotype was seen a few times. V and J are TRBV6-6 and TRBJ2-2; 7 positions agree with TRBD2. Trimming took 5 bases from V and 1 from J; bases not matched to a gene: 4. CDR3 length: 15 amino acids. Germline V gives CDR1 MNHNY, CDR2 SVGAGI (reference sequence). The CDR3 DNA reads as TGTGCCAGCAGTCCCTGGGGGGGGAACACCGGGGAGCTGTTTTTT. It encodes CASSPWGGNTGELFF.

This clonotype was detected ten times or more. The rearrangement links TRBV7-2 to TRBJ1-5, with 8 positions matching TRBD1. V was clipped by 3 bases and J by 7 bases; unmatched bases: 5. The CDR3 runs to 14 residues. Germline V CDR1 and CDR2: SGHTA, FQGNSA. CDR3 sequence reads: CASSFDRGQQPQHF. The CDR3, as DNA: TGTGCCAGCAGCTTCGACAGGGGACAACAGCCCCAGCATTTT.

The chain joins TRBV6-6 to TRBJ2-5, with 12 bases that match TRBD2. The V gene's germline CDR1 is MNHNY and CDR2 SVGAGI (reference sequence). Trimming took 6 bases from V and 0 from J; bases not matched to a gene: 5. The CDR3 extends over 16 amino acids. CDR3 DNA: TGTGCCAGCAGCGGTACTAGCGGGGGGAACCAAGAGACCCAGTACTTC. Protein sequence: CASSGTSGGNQETQYF.

This chain connects TRBV7-3 to TRBJ2-3; 7 bases match TRBD1. The CDR3 sequence is 15 residues long. V dropped 2 bases and J dropped 2; count of bases not matched to a gene: 4. Germline V CDR1 and CDR2: SGHTA, FQGTGA. CDR3 sequence (DNA): TGTGCCAGCAGCTTAGAGGGGGCGACCACAGATACGCAGTATTTT. Translated, it gives CASSLEGATTDTQYF.

The sample holds a few counts of this clonotype. The V gene is TRBV3-1, the J gene TRBJ1-1; weak D call: TRBD1 (5 bases). Trimming stripped 1 base from V and 2 bases from J, with 8 bases between. The germline CDR1 and CDR2 sequences are LGHDT and YNNKEL (reference sequence). CDR3 length: 14 amino acids. The CDR3 reads CASSQVQGNTEAFF. Here the CDR3 DNA reads TGTGCCAGCAGCCAAGTGCAGGGAAACACTGAAGCTTTCTTT.

The rearrangement links TRBV6-6 to TRBJ2-3; D not resolved. The CDR3 has 11 residues. Germline-derived CDR1 and CDR2 are MNHNY and SVGAGI (reference sequence). Trimming removed 2 bases from V and 10 bases from J, with 7 bases in between. The CDR3 loop reads CASSYRVAQYF. The CDR3 bases are TGTGCCAGCAGTTACAGGGTAGCGCAGTATTTT.

This clonotype was found a few times. The chain joins TRBV6-1 to TRBJ1-5, with a tentative D call TRBD1 (6 bases). Germline V gives CDR1 MNHNS, CDR2 SASEGT. There are 15 residues in the CDR3. V lost 4 bases to trimming and J lost 5 bases, with 15 bases between them. Here the CDR3 reads CASSVDRSWDQPQHF. The CDR3 nucleotides read TGTGCCAGCAGTGTCGACAGGTCGTGGGATCAGCCCCAGCATTTT.

This chain uses TRBV7-9 with TRBJ2-1; D perhaps matches TRBD1 (6 bases). The V end lost 3 bases, the J end lost 5 bases, and 8 bases lay between the germline ends. CDR3 length equals 13 residues. The germline CDR1 and CDR2 sequences are SEHNR and FQNEAQ (reference sequence). The CDR3 bases are TGTGCCAGCAGCTTTGGACAGCACAATGAGCAGTTCTTC. Its translation: CASSFGQHNEQFF. The full variable domain, its missing parts supplied by reference TRBV7-9 and TRBJ2-1, is DTGVSQNPRHKITKRGQNVTFRCDPISEHNRLYWYRQTLGQGPEFLTYFQNEAQLEKSRLLSDRFSAERPKGSFSTLEIQRTEQGDSAMYLCASSFGQHNEQFFGPGTRLTVL.

There are a few counts of this clonotype. The chain is built from TRBV7-2 and TRBJ1-5, with D perhaps TRBD1 (6 bases). The CDR3 covers 15 residues. Trimming shortened V by 5 bases and J by 2 bases, and 13 bases separated the two germline ends. The germline gives CDR1 SGHTA, CDR2 FQGNSA. The CDR3 coding sequence is TGTGCCAGCAGCGCGGAAACAGGGCGCAATCAGCCCCAGCATTTT. Protein product: CASSAETGRNQPQHF. The whole variable domain, remainder taken from reference TRBV7-2 and TRBJ1-5, is GAGVSQSPSNKVTEKGKDVELRCDPISGHTALYWYRQSLGQGLEFLIYFQGNSAPDKSGLPSDRFSAERTGGSVSTLTIQRTQQEDSAVYLCASSAETGRNQPQHFGDGTRLSIL.

This clonotype came up a few times. V gene TRBV7-2 combines with J gene TRBJ2-3; TRBD2 matches 8 bases. Germline values: CDR1 SGHTA, CDR2 FQGNSA. J was trimmed by 1 base and V by 6 bases; bases with no gene match: 6. CDR3 length: 15 residues. CDR3 sequence reads: CASRGRRGGTDTQYF. CDR3 DNA sequence: TGTGCCAGCAGAGGACGGCGGGGGGGCACAGATACGCAGTATTTT.

This chain links TRBV7-3 with TRBJ1-2; the match to TRBD1 covers 7 bases. V was clipped by 5 bases and J by 2 bases; unmatched bases: 11. Germline values: CDR1 SGHTA, CDR2 FQGTGA. The CDR3 covers 16 residues. CDR3 region: CASSPTPSTGNYGYTF. The CDR3 bases are TGTGCCAGCAGCCCAACACCCTCGACAGGGAACTATGGCTACACCTTC.

This clonotype has a handful of counts. The chain employs TRBV24-1 and TRBJ2-2; 14 nucleotides agree with TRBD2. This CDR3 is 16 amino acids long. After removal of 8 bases from V and 3 bases from J, the junction contained 4 bases not matched to a gene. Germline CDR1 and CDR2: KGHDR and SFDVKD. The CDR3, as DNA: TGTGCCACCACCGGACTAGCGGGGGGTTACACCGGGGAGCTGTTTTTT. This codes for CATTGLAGGYTGELFF.

This clonotype was seen only a few times. V is TRBV20-1 and J is TRBJ1-2, with D perhaps TRBD1 (5 bases). In germline, CDR1 is DFQATT, CDR2 SNEGSKA (reference sequence). Trimming removed 3 bases at V and 8 bases at J, with 13 bases between. The CDR3 loop spans 12 amino acids. The CDR3 DNA sequence: TGCAGTGCTAGTTTTCCAGGGAAAGGCTACACCTTC. This codes for CSASFPGKGYTF.

The table lists this clonotype with a few counts. The rearrangement uses TRBV7-2 and TRBJ1-1; D call uncertain. The ends were cut back, 1 base at V and 3 bases at J, with 12 bases in the middle. There are 15 residues in the CDR3. CDR1 and CDR2 from the germline V gene are SGHTA and FQGNSA. CDR3 sequence (DNA): TGTGCCAGCAGCTTAGTGGAGGGCTGGGACACTGAAGCTTTCTTT. As protein: CASSLVEGWDTEAFF.

V is TRBV6-2 or TRBV6-3 and J is TRBJ2-1; 7 bases match TRBD2. V dropped 5 bases and J dropped 14; count of bases not matched to a gene: 9. Germline-derived CDR1 and CDR2 are MNHEY and SVGEGT. This CDR3 is built from 12 residues. As DNA, the CDR3 is TGTGCCAGCAGTAATGCCCCGGGGGGTAAGTTCTTC. Its protein product is CASSNAPGGKFF.

This clonotype was detected only a few times. The gene calls are TRBV5-8 and TRBJ1-5, with TRBD1 matching 9 bases. This CDR3 region has 14 residues. J gave up 5 bases and V 6 bases, and 6 bases lay outside the gene matches. The germline CDR1 and CDR2 sequences are SGHTS and YDEGEE. CDR3 sequence (DNA): TGTGCCAGCACCCTTACAGGGGGCCATCAGCCCCAGCATTTT. This sequence encodes CASTLTGGHQPQHF. Full variable domain (outside the CDR3, taken from reference TRBV5-8 and TRBJ1-5): EAGVTQSPTHLIKTRGQQATLRCSPISGHTSVYWYQQALGLGLQFLLWYDEGEERNRGNFPPRFSGRQFPNYSSELNVNALELEDSALYLCASTLTGGHQPQHFGDGTRLSIL.

As regards this clonotype: One end of the junction is discordant with germline, which a read error may explain. The chain uses TRBV2 and TRBJ2-7, with a weak D call TRBD1 (6 bases). Germline loops: CDR1 SNHLY, CDR2 FYNNEI. This CDR3 is built from 13 residues. The CDR3, as DNA: TGCGTAACTAGGGGGACGGGACCCTACGAGCAGTACTTC. This sequence encodes CVTRGTGPYEQYF.